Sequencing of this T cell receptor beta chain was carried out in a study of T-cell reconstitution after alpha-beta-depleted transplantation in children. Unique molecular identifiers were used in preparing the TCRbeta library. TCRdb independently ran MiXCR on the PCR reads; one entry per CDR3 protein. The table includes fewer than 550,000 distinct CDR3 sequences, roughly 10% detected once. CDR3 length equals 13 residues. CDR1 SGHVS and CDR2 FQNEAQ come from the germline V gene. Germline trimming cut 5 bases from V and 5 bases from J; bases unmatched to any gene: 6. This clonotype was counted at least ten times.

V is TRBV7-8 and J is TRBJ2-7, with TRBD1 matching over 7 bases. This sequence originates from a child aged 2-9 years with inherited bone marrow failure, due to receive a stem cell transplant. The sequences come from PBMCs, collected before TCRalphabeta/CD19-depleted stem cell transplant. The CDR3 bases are TGTGCCAGCAGCCACAGGGGTATCGACGAGCAGTACTTC. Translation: CASSHRGIDEQYF.